These 17 T cell receptor beta chains were all obtained from the same sample, sequenced in a study of spatial heterogeneity in lung cancer. Indicated time point: sample taken at primary tumor resection. The study sequenced unsorted whole RNA from tumor, nontumor lung or frozen PBMC. TCRdb re-called the 5' RACE reads with MiXCR, one entry per CDR3 protein. This table has 15,000 or so distinct CDR3 sequences, around 8% appearing once. Source: PBMCs, taken at surgery. These receptors all come from a female donor with early-stage non-small cell lung cancer.

This clonotype appeared many times. The V call is TRBV7-9, the J call TRBJ2-7; 8 nucleotides match TRBD1. There are 15 residues in the CDR3. V lost 5 bases to trimming and J lost 5 bases; unmatched junction nucleotides: 11. Germline lookup yields CDR1 SEHNR and CDR2 FQNEAQ (reference sequence). The CDR3 loop is CASSLYLDRVDEQYF. Here the CDR3 DNA reads TGTGCCAGCAGCCTATATTTGGACAGGGTCGACGAGCAGTACTTC.

Many counts were recorded for this clonotype. V usage is TRBV6-6 and J usage is TRBJ2-7; D may be TRBD1 (5 bases). Trimming removed 0 bases from V and 7 bases from J, with 13 bases in between. CDR3 length: 14 amino acids. Germline CDR1 is MNHNY and CDR2 is SVGAGI (reference sequence). CDR3 nucleotide sequence: TGTGCCAGCAGTTACTCGGCAGGGCGCGTTGAGCAGTACTTC. Amino acids: CASSYSAGRVEQYF.

This clonotype ranks as medium-sized. The chain couples TRBV2 to TRBJ2-5; 12 bases are a match to TRBD1. This CDR3 region has 14 residues. The V gene end was trimmed by 6 bases and the J gene end by 5 bases; junction bases not matched to a gene: 4. Germline values: CDR1 SNHLY, CDR2 FYNNEI. The CDR3 DNA sequence: TGTGCCAGCAGCGGGACAGGGGGCGATGAGACCCAGTACTTC. This translates into CASSGTGGDETQYF. The full variable domain, its missing parts supplied by reference TRBV2 and TRBJ2-5, is EPEVTQTPSHQVTQMGQEVILRCVPISNHLYFYWYRQILGQKVEFLVSFYNNEISEKSEIFDDQFSVERPDGSNFTLKIRSTKLEDSAMYFCASSGTGGDETQYFGPGTRLLVL.

This clonotype was counted ten times or more. CDR3 in DNA: TGTGCCAGCAGCCAGGAGGTATCGTTTTCGCCCGCGAACACCGGGGAGCTGTTTTTT. Residues: CASSQEVSFSPANTGELFF. This chain links TRBV13 with TRBJ2-2, with D tentatively TRBD2 (5 bases). Trimming pared 5 bases from V and 0 bases from J, leaving 22 bases between. This CDR3 is 19 amino acids long. Germline CDR1 reads PRHDT; CDR2 reads FYEKMQ (reference sequence).

The V gene is TRBV29-1, the J gene TRBJ2-3; D remains unclear. V dropped 7 bases and J dropped 5 bases, with 7 bases sitting between them. The germline V gene encodes CDR1 SQVTM and CDR2 ANQGSEA. The CDR3 totals 10 residues. The DNA for the CDR3 is TGCAGCGCACGATTAGATACGCAGTATTTT. Protein: CSARLDTQYF.

The sample holds many counts of this clonotype. V gene TRBV20-1 combines with J gene TRBJ1-1, with D unclear. The V and J ends lost 4 bases and 1 base respectively, with 1 base between them. Germline-derived CDR1 and CDR2 are DFQATT and SNEGSKA (reference sequence). The CDR3 loop spans 10 amino acids. CDR3 loop: CSAKNTEAFF. The CDR3 DNA reads as TGCAGTGCTAAGAACACTGAAGCTTTCTTT.

This chain joins TRBV10-3 and TRBJ2-5; D may be TRBD1 or TRBD2 (5 bases each). Germline CDR1 ENHRY, CDR2 SYGVKD. V gave up 4 bases and J gave up 6 bases, with 9 bases separating them. The CDR3 totals 12 residues. The CDR3 sequence is CAISAPGQTQYF. CDR3 bases: TGTGCCATCAGTGCACCGGGACAGACCCAGTACTTC.

This clonotype was seen at least ten times. The genes are TRBV29-1 and TRBJ1-2; 9 bases are a match to TRBD1. The V gene's germline CDR1 is SQVTM and CDR2 ANQGSEA. V was clipped by 1 base and J by 4 bases; unmatched bases: 4. This CDR3 has 14 residues. The CDR3 DNA reads TGCAGCGTTGAAGGGGGACAGGGAATCTATGGCTACACCTTC. Protein product: CSVEGGQGIYGYTF.

This clonotype was seen many times. The J gene is TRBJ2-3, the V gene TRBV5-1; 7 bases agree with TRBD2. Germline CDR1 reads SGHRS; CDR2 reads YFSETQ. The CDR3 spans 15 residues. V shed 7 bases, J shed 2 bases, and the junction held 10 bases outside the gene matches. CDR3 residues: CASGEGTTVTDTQYF. For the CDR3, the DNA is TGCGCCAGCGGAGAAGGGACTACAGTCACAGATACGCAGTATTTT.

This clonotype was seen many times. The chain joins TRBV7-2 to TRBJ2-5, with D perhaps matching TRBD2 (7 bases). There are 14 residues in the CDR3. CDR1 and CDR2 from the germline V gene are SGHTA and FQGNSA. V was pared by 1 base and J by 5 bases, with 11 bases between. CDR3 loop: CASSLGGGLETQYF. The CDR3 nucleotides read TGTGCCAGCAGCTTAGGGGGGGGCCTCGAGACCCAGTACTTC.

The chain links TRBV10-3 to TRBJ2-7; TRBD1 matches 8 bases. The CDR3 runs 16 residues. Germline trimming cut 2 bases from V and 3 bases from J; bases unmatched to any gene: 9. Germline V lookup: CDR1 ENHRY, CDR2 SYGVKD. CDR3 loop: CAISEPGQGKGYEQYF. The CDR3 nucleotides are TGTGCCATCAGTGAGCCCGGACAGGGTAAAGGCTACGAGCAGTACTTC.

This clonotype has ten or more counts. V and J are TRBV5-1 and TRBJ1-1, with D possibly TRBD1 on 5 matching bases. The germline gives CDR1 SGHRS, CDR2 YFSETQ. CDR3 size: 14 residues. Trimming removed 3 bases at V and 0 bases at J, with 9 bases between. This chain's CDR3 is CASSWTKMNTEAFF. The CDR3 DNA is TGCGCCAGCAGCTGGACAAAAATGAACACTGAAGCTTTCTTT.

This clonotype was seen repeatedly, ten times or more. This sequence joins TRBV20-1 and TRBJ2-3, with no clear D. This CDR3 has 12 amino acids. Germline values: CDR1 DFQATT, CDR2 SNEGSKA (reference sequence). The V and J ends lost 4 bases and 9 bases respectively, with 14 bases between them. CDR3 protein: CSATEATGTQYF. The DNA of the CDR3 is TGCAGTGCTACTGAAGCGACCGGCACGCAGTATTTT.

At least ten counts were recorded for this clonotype. The chain couples TRBV5-5 to TRBJ2-7, with D perhaps TRBD1 (6 bases). V was clipped by 3 bases and J by 1 base, with 11 bases between them. In germline, CDR1 is SGHKS, CDR2 YYEKEE (reference sequence). The CDR3 is 14 residues long. The DNA for the CDR3 is TGTGCCAGCAGCTCGGACAGAACGTCCTACGAGCAGTACTTC. This translates into CASSSDRTSYEQYF.

This clonotype was recorded many times. V usage is TRBV7-9 and J usage is TRBJ1-1; D ambiguous. CDR1 is SEHNR and CDR2 is FQNEAQ in the germline V gene (reference sequence). The CDR3 is 15 residues long. Trimming cost V 2 bases and J 3 bases, with 13 bases left between them. The chain's CDR3 is CASSLRAAVDTEAFF. The CDR3, as DNA: TGTGCCAGCAGCTTAAGGGCAGCCGTGGACACTGAAGCTTTCTTT.

The genes are TRBV10-3 and TRBJ2-7; a weak D match, TRBD2 (5 bases). The CDR3 has 13 residues. Looked up from germline, CDR1 is ENHRY and CDR2 is SYGVKD. Trimming left V 6 bases short and J 3 bases short, with 12 bases between. This CDR3 is CAIRAGDSYEQYF. The DNA of the CDR3 is TGTGCCATCAGAGCCGGGGATAGCTACGAGCAGTACTTC.

This clonotype was seen repeatedly, ten times or more. The gene calls are TRBV7-6 and TRBJ1-5; a weak D match, TRBD1 (6 bases). Germline CDR1 is SGHVS and CDR2 is FNYEAQ. V was trimmed by 5 bases and J by 7 bases, leaving 15 bases between them. CDR3 length equals 14 residues. The CDR3 region is CASSARTAEQPQHF. The CDR3 DNA follows: TGTGCCAGCAGCGCGAGGACAGCTGAGCAGCCCCAGCATTTT.